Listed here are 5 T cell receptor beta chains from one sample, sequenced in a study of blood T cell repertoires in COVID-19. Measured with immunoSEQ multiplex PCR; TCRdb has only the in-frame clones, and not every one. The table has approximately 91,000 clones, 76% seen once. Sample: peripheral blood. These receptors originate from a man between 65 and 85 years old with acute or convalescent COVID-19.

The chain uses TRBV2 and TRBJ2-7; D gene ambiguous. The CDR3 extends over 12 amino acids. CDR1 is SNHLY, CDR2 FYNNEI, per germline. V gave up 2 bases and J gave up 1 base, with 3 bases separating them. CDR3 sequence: CASSEQSYEQYF. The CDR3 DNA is TGTGCCAGCAGTGAACAGTCCTACGAGCAGTACTTC.

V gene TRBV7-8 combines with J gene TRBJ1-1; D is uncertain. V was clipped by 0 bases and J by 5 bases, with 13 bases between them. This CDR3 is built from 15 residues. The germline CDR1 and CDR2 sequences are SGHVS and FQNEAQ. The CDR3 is CASSLAIDGGTEAFF. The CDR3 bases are TGTGCCAGCAGCTTAGCGATTGACGGAGGGACTGAAGCTTTCTTT.

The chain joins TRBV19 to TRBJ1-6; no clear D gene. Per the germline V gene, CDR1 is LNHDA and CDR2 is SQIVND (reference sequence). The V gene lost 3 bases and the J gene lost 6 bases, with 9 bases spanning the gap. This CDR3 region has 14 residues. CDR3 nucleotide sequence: TGTGCCAGTAGTATTTTCACAGTTAATTCACCCCTCCACTTT. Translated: CASSIFTVNSPLHF. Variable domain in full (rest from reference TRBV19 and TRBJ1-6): DGGITQSPKYLFRKEGQNVTLSCEQNLNHDAMYWYRQDPGQGLRLIYYSQIVNDFQKGDIAEGYSVSREKKESFPLTVTSAQKNPTAFYLCASSIFTVNSPLHFGNGTRLTVT.

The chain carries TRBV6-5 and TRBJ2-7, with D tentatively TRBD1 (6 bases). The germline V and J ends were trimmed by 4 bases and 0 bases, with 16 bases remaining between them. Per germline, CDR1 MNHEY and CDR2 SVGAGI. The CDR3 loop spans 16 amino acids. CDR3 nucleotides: TGTGCCAGCAGTTCATCGGGAACAGGGACCTCCTACGAGCAGTACGTC. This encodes CASSSSGTGTSYEQYV.

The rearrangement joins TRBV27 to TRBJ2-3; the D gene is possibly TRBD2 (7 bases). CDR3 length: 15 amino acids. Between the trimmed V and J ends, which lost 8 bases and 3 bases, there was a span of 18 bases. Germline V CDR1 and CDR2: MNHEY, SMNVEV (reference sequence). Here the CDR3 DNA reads TGTGCCAGCCGCCGTTTGGCGGGGGCGACAGATACGCAGTATTTT. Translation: CASRRLAGATDTQYF.